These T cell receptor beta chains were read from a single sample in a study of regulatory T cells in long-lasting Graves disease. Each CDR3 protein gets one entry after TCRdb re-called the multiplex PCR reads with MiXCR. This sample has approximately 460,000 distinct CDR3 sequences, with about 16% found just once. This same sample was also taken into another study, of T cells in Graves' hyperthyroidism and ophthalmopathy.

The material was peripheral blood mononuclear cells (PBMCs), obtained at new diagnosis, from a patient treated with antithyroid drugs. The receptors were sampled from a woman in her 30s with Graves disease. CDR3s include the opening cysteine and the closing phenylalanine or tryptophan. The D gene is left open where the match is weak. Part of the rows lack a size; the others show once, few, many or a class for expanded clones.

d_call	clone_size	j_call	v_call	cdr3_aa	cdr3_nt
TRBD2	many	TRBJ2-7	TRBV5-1	CASRTSGSYEQYF	TGCGCCAGCAGAACTAGCGGATCCTACGAGCAGTACTTC
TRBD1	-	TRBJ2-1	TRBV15	CATTKQGAYNEQFF	TGTGCCACTACAAAGCAGGGGGCCTACAATGAGCAGTTCTTC
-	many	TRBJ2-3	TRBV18	CASSPPLPLSTDTQYF	TGTGCCAGCTCCCCACCACTACCCCTAAGCACAGATACGCAGTATTTT
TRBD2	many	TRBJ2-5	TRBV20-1	CRGVGGYQETQYF	TGCAGGGGGGTGGGAGGGTACCAAGAGACCCAGTACTTC
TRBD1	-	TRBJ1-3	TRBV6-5	CASSSLSGQGLHTIYF	TGTGCCAGCAGTTCTCTATCGGGACAGGGGTTACACACCATATATTTT
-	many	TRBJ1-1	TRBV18	CASSPFGGDTEAFF	TGTGCCAGCTCCCCCTTTGGGGGGGACACTGAAGCTTTCTTT
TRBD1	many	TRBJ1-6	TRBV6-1	CASSGTGNSPLHF	TGTGCCAGCAGTGGGACAGGGAACTCACCCCTCCACTTT
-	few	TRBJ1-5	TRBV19	CASSIPDRFQPQHF	TGTGCCAGTAGTATCCCGGACAGATTTCAGCCCCAGCATTTT
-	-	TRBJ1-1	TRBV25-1	CASSDAGVSMNTEAFF	TGTGCCAGCAGTGATGCAGGGGTCTCTATGAACACTGAAGCTTTCTTT
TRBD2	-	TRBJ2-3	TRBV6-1	CASSSTIGLASDTQYF	TGTGCCAGCAGCTCCACAATAGGACTAGCATCAGATACGCAGTATTTT
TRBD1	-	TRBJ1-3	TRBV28	CASIRDSRERNTIYF	TGTGCCAGCATTCGGGACAGCCGCGAGAGAAACACCATATATTTT
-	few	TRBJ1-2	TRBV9	CASSVVAGQAYGYTF	TGTGCCAGCAGCGTAGTCGCAGGCCAGGCTTATGGCTACACCTTC
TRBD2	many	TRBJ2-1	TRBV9	CASSVGGTSVNEQFF	TGTGCCAGCAGCGTAGGGGGGACTAGTGTCAATGAGCAGTTCTTC
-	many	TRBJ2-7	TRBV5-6	CASSLAGRDSTYEQYF	TGTGCCAGCAGCTTGGCCGGGCGGGATAGTACCTACGAGCAGTACTTC
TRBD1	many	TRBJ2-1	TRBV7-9	CASSYLGQGSYNEQFF	TGTGCCAGCAGCTACCTCGGACAGGGGTCTTACAATGAGCAGTTCTTC
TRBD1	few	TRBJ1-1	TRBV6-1	CASSDLRTGALNTEAFF	TGTGCCAGCAGTGATTTAAGGACAGGGGCACTGAACACTGAAGCTTTCTTT
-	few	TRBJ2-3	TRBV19	CASSFRDFSSTDTQYF	TGTGCCAGTAGTTTCCGGGACTTCTCTTCCACAGATACGCAGTATTTT
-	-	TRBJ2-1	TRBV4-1	CASSQVLQRPGFNEQFF	TGCGCCAGCAGCCAAGTCCTACAGCGGCCCGGGTTCAATGAGCAGTTCTTC
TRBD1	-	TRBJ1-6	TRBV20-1	CSARTGNGSPLHF	TGCAGTGCTAGGACAGGGAACGGTTCACCCCTCCACTTT
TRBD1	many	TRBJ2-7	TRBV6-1	CASRFRDRGYEQYF	TGTGCCAGCAGGTTCCGGGACAGGGGCTACGAGCAGTACTTC
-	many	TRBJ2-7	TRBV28	CASNHRGEGYEQYF	TGTGCCAGCAACCACCGGGGCGAGGGATACGAGCAGTACTTC
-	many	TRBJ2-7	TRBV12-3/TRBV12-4	CASSLMAGPVGEQYF	TGTGCCAGCAGTTTAATGGCAGGGCCCGTAGGCGAGCAGTACTTC
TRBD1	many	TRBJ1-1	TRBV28	CASRHGQGRTMNTEAFF	TGTGCCAGCAGACATGGACAGGGGAGGACTATGAACACTGAAGCTTTCTTT
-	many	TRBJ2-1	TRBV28	CASRPEVGLWGSNEQFF	TGTGCCAGCAGACCCGAAGTAGGCCTATGGGGGAGTAATGAGCAGTTCTTC
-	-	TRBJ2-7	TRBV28	CATRTPAWEQYF	TGTGCCACCCGGACGCCGGCCTGGGAGCAGTACTTC
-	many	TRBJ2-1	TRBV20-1	CSVKRNNEQFF	TGCAGCGTAAAGCGTAACAATGAGCAGTTCTTC
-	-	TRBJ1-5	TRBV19	CASSKGWNSNQPQHF	TGTGCCAGTAGTAAGGGTTGGAATAGCAATCAGCCCCAGCATTTT
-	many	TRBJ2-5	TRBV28	CASSLPQNQETQYF	TGTGCCAGCAGTCTTCCACAGAACCAAGAGACCCAGTACTTC
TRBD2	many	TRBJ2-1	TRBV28	CASSPTPGLAAYEQFF	TGTGCCAGCAGTCCCACCCCGGGACTAGCGGCCTATGAGCAGTTCTTC
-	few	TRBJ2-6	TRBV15	CATSRASGANVLTF	TGTGCCACCAGCAGAGCGTCTGGGGCCAACGTCCTGACTTTC
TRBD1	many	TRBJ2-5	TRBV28	CASSSNRGKETQYF	TGTGCCAGCAGTTCGAACAGGGGGAAAGAGACCCAGTACTTC
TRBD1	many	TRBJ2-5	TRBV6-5	CASSYGTGGAETQYF	TGTGCCAGCAGTTACGGGACAGGGGGCGCGGAGACCCAGTACTTC
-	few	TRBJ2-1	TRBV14	CASSPISSSYNEQFF	TGTGCCAGCAGCCCCATTTCGAGCTCCTACAATGAGCAGTTCTTC
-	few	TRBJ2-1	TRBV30	CACSLTGDAYNEQFF	TGTGCCTGTTCTCTGACGGGAGATGCCTACAATGAGCAGTTCTTC
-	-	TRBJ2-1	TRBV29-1	CSVDRGSKGNEQFF	TGCAGCGTTGACCGGGGCTCAAAAGGCAATGAGCAGTTCTTC
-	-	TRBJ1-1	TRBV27	CASRINGLNTEAFF	TGTGCCAGCAGGATAAATGGTCTGAACACTGAAGCTTTCTTT
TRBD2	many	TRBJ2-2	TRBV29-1	CSVSSGSGFTGELFF	TGCAGCGTTTCGAGCGGGAGCGGATTCACCGGGGAGCTGTTTTTT
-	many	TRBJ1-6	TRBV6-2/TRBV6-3	CASKEGGAEDNSPLHF	TGTGCCAGCAAAGAGGGGGGGGCGGAGGATAATTCACCCCTCCACTTT
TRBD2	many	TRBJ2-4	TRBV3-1	CASSRSGSKAKNIQYF	TGTGCCAGCAGCCGGAGCGGGAGTAAAGCCAAAAACATTCAGTACTTC
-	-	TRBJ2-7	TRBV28	CASNYSPTSYEQYF	TGTGCCAGCAACTATTCCCCAACTAGCTACGAGCAGTACTTC
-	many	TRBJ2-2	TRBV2	CASRQNRLGPGELFF	TGTGCCAGCCGTCAAAACCGACTGGGACCCGGGGAGCTGTTTTTT
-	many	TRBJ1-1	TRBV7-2	CASSLGSRGDPAEAFF	TGTGCCAGCAGCTTAGGCTCGAGGGGCGATCCCGCAGAAGCTTTCTTT
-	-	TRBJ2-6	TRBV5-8	CASSRGSSGANVLTF	TGTGCCAGCAGTAGGGGAAGCTCTGGGGCCAACGTCCTGACTTTC
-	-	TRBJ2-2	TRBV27	CASSLGRGTGELFF	TGTGCCAGCAGTTTGGGACGAGGCACCGGGGAGCTGTTTTTT